These 32 T cell receptor beta chains share one sample of origin, sequenced in a study of T cell responses to AZD1222 COVID-19 vaccine. TCRdb's copy holds only in-frame clones and misses some; the assay was immunoSEQ multiplex PCR. This sample carries 150,000 to 180,000 clones, 90% of them seen once, and the ten largest clones take approximately 17%. Sequences were derived from peripheral blood, sampled on day 0 of AZD1222 vaccination. Receptors were obtained from an adult in good health.

The sample holds one count of this clone. The chain has TRBV5-8 and TRBJ1-2; D is undetermined. The germline V gene encodes CDR1 SGHTS and CDR2 YDEGEE. This CDR3 has 12 amino acids. Trimming shortened V by 1 base and J by 7 bases, and 8 bases separated the two germline ends. The CDR3 DNA reads TGTGCCAGCAGCTTGCCCCCGGGTGGCTACACCTTC. Protein sequence: CASSLPPGGYTF.

CDR3 sequence reads: CASSVGDRVWDSPLHF. The CDR3 DNA reads TGTGCCAGCAGCGTAGGGGACAGGGTATGGGATTCACCCCTCCACTTT. This chain connects TRBV9 to TRBJ1-6; 9 nucleotides line up with TRBD1. CDR1 and CDR2 (germline): SGDLS, YYNGEE. The CDR3 extends over 16 amino acids. V lost 0 bases, J lost 8 bases, and 6 bases stayed unmatched. Combining the CDR3 with reference TRBV9 and TRBJ1-6 gives the whole variable domain DSGVTQTPKHLITATGQRVTLRCSPRSGDLSVYWYQQSLDQGLQFLIQYYNGEERAKGNILERFSAQQFPDLHSELNLSSLELGDSALYFCASSVGDRVWDSPLHFGNGTRLTVT.

The rearrangement joins TRBV24-1 to TRBJ1-4; no firm D call. The CDR3 is 15 residues long. The V and J ends lost 4 bases and 1 base respectively, with 9 bases between them. The germline CDR1 and CDR2 sequences are KGHDR and SFDVKD. The CDR3 spells CATSDPGETNEKLFF. In DNA form, the CDR3 reads TGTGCCACCAGTGACCCGGGCGAAACTAATGAAAAACTGTTTTTT.

This clone was seen a single time. V and J are TRBV5-3 and TRBJ1-1; D might be TRBD1 (6 bases). TRBV5-3 is flagged as an ORF with uncertain function. V lost 5 bases, J lost 7 bases, and 12 bases lay in between. This CDR3 has 12 amino acids. Here the CDR3 DNA reads TGTGCCAGAAGGGACGGGACACTTGAAGCTTTCTTT. Translated, it gives CARRDGTLEAFF.

The CDR3: CASSLYQGPSQPQHF. CDR3 coding DNA: TGTGCCAGCAGCTTATATCAGGGGCCGTCCCAGCCCCAGCATTTT. This chain joins TRBV7-8 and TRBJ1-5; TRBD1 might be the D (6 bases). CDR1 is SGHVS and CDR2 is FQNEAQ in the germline V gene. This CDR3 is built from 15 residues. V was cut by 2 bases and J by 7 bases, with 15 bases left in between.

A single count supports this clone. The chain carries TRBV19 and TRBJ1-5, with TRBD1 identical over 7 bases. This CDR3 region has 14 residues. CDR1 is LNHDA and CDR2 is SQIVND in the germline V gene (reference sequence). V lost 6 bases and J lost 3; bases outside the gene matches: 5. The chain's CDR3 is CASRYRGSNQPQHF. The CDR3 DNA reads as TGTGCCAGTAGGTACAGGGGTTCCAATCAGCCCCAGCATTTT. Combining the CDR3 with reference TRBV19 and TRBJ1-5 gives the whole variable domain DGGITQSPKYLFRKEGQNVTLSCEQNLNHDAMYWYRQDPGQGLRLIYYSQIVNDFQKGDIAEGYSVSREKKESFPLTVTSAQKNPTAFYLCASRYRGSNQPQHFGDGTRLSIL.

The V gene is TRBV7-8, the J gene TRBJ1-2; D is ambiguous. CDR1 and CDR2 (germline): SGHVS, FQNEAQ. With 4 bases removed from V and 4 bases from J, the gap between germline ends came to 16 bases. The CDR3 covers 15 residues. This chain's CDR3 is CASSWRGGSPYGYTF. The CDR3 DNA is TGTGCCAGCAGCTGGAGAGGCGGGTCCCCCTATGGCTACACCTTC.

The chain is built from TRBV2 and TRBJ1-5, with D tentatively TRBD1 (5 bases). V gave up 4 bases and J gave up 7 bases, with 14 bases separating them. The CDR3 is made up of 14 amino acids. Per the germline V gene, CDR1 is SNHLY and CDR2 is FYNNEI. The CDR3 protein is CASSAGGGGQPQHF. Written as DNA, the CDR3 is TGTGCCAGCAGTGCCGGCGGGGGAGGGCAGCCCCAGCATTTT.

The V gene is TRBV5-5, the J gene TRBJ1-6; possibly TRBD1 for D (6 bases). Deletions cut 4 bases from V and 11 bases from J, with 19 bases between. The germline V gene encodes CDR1 SGHKS and CDR2 YYEKEE (reference sequence). The CDR3 runs to 15 residues. The CDR3 coding sequence is TGTGCCAGCAGCCCGCAGGGGCTTTCTATAACACCCCTCCACTTT. Translating it yields CASSPQGLSITPLHF.

This clone was observed a handful of times. CDR3 bases: TGCGCCAGCAGTCCTGACTACGGTGCAACTAATGAAAAACTGTTTTTT. Amino acids: CASSPDYGATNEKLFF. This rearrangement joins TRBV4-1 to TRBJ1-4; no clear D. Between the trimmed V and J ends, which lost 6 bases and 0 bases, there was a span of 14 bases. The CDR3 covers 16 residues. CDR1 MGHRA and CDR2 YSYEKL come from the germline V gene.

The V gene is TRBV7-9, the J gene TRBJ1-5; no reliable D call. V dropped 4 bases and J dropped 2 bases, with 12 bases sitting between them. This CDR3 spans 15 amino acids. Per germline, CDR1 SEHNR and CDR2 FQNEAQ (reference sequence). The DNA of the CDR3 is TGTGCCAGCAGCTCCGGTCGGGCGGGCAATCAGCCCCAGCATTTT. Amino acids: CASSSGRAGNQPQHF.

V and J are TRBV6-5 and TRBJ1-5; perhaps TRBD1 as D (5 bases). CDR1 MNHEY and CDR2 SVGAGI come from the germline V gene. Trimming shortened V by 7 bases and J by 11 bases, and 15 bases separated the two germline ends. The CDR3 loop spans 12 amino acids. The CDR3 bases are TGTGCCAGCATGACCCCCCGGGGGGCCCAGCATTTT. Residues: CASMTPRGAQHF.

CDR3 in amino acids: CASTRGGNTIYF. The DNA for the CDR3 is TGTGCCAGCACCCGAGGGGGAAACACCATATATTTT. The chain recombines TRBV3-1 (or the pseudogene TRBV3-2) with TRBJ1-3; D is unresolved. Germline assignment: CDR1 LGHDT and CDR2 YNNKEL (reference sequence). V was shortened by 7 bases and J by 4 bases, with 8 bases between the two germline ends. This CDR3 comprises 12 residues.

The gene calls are TRBV28 and TRBJ1-5; 7 bases are shared with TRBD1. The germline gives CDR1 MDHEN, CDR2 SYDVKM. The CDR3 length is 15 residues. V gave up 5 bases and J gave up 4 bases; unmatched junction bases: 8. The CDR3 sequence: CASSTSRTGNQPQHF. CDR3 nucleotides: TGTGCCAGCAGTACCAGCCGGACAGGTAATCAGCCCCAGCATTTT.

The rearrangement joins TRBV7-8 to TRBJ2-3; the D is unclear. Germline assignment: CDR1 SGHVS and CDR2 FQNEAQ. Trimming shortened V by 1 base and J by 1 base, and 12 bases separated the two germline ends. CDR3 length equals 16 residues. For the CDR3, the DNA is TGTGCCAGCAGCTTAGACAGAACGCGCGGCACAGATACGCAGTATTTT. Encoded protein: CASSLDRTRGTDTQYF.

V is TRBV4-3 and J is TRBJ2-7; 11 bases align to TRBD2. The CDR3 sequence is 16 residues long. The germline CDR1 and CDR2 sequences are LGHNA and YSLEER. V lost 2 bases, J lost 3 bases, and 6 bases stayed unmatched. DNA for the CDR3: TGCGCCAGCAGCCAACTTAGCGGGGGGGCGGTCTACGAGCAGTACTTC. It encodes CASSQLSGGAVYEQYF.

The V and J genes are TRBV10-1 and TRBJ2-2; 13 bases map to TRBD2. CDR1 WNHNN and CDR2 SYGVQD come from the germline V gene (reference sequence). Trimming cost V 6 bases and J 3 bases; bases outside gene matches: 7. The length of the CDR3 is 17 residues. In nucleotides, the CDR3 is TGCGCCAGCAGCGACCCTGGACTAGCGGGAGACACCGGGGAGCTGTTTTTT. Protein: CASSDPGLAGDTGELFF.

The chain is built from TRBV2 and TRBJ2-7, with 8 nucleotides matching TRBD1. CDR1 is SNHLY, CDR2 FYNNEI, per germline. V trimming: 3 bases; J trimming: 6 bases; junction bases outside the gene matches: 7. The CDR3 is 14 amino acids. The CDR3 sequence is CASSEFQGAAEQYF. CDR3 sequence (DNA): TGTGCCAGCAGTGAGTTTCAGGGGGCGGCCGAGCAGTACTTC.

The rearrangement links TRBV3-1 (or the pseudogene TRBV3-2) to TRBJ1-3; TRBD1 agrees at 9 bases. There are 16 residues in the CDR3. CDR1 and CDR2 from the germline V gene are LGHDT and YNNKEL (reference sequence). J gave up 3 bases and V 4 bases, and 7 bases lay outside the gene matches. The CDR3 sequence is CASSRTGTGSGNTIYF. CDR3 coding DNA: TGTGCCAGCAGCCGTACCGGGACAGGGAGTGGAAACACCATATATTTT.

V gene TRBV5-1 combines with J gene TRBJ1-2; 9 positions match TRBD1. CDR1 and CDR2 from the germline V gene are SGHRS and YFSETQ. The CDR3 totals 15 residues. The V segment lost 3 bases and the J segment 4 bases; nucleotides outside the gene matches: 7. The CDR3 DNA reads TGCGCCAGCAGCTCGGGGACAGGGTGGGGCTATGGCTACACCTTC. Residues: CASSSGTGWGYGYTF.

V and J are TRBV27 and TRBJ1-6; TRBD1 matches at 7 bases. The CDR3 totals 19 residues. V dropped 7 bases and J dropped 8; count of bases not matched to a gene: 23. Germline CDR1 MNHEY, CDR2 SMNVEV (reference sequence). The CDR3: CASKLRTGLSRWGDSPLHF. The CDR3 DNA reads TGTGCCAGCAAACTCCGGACAGGCCTTTCGCGGTGGGGGGATTCACCCCTCCACTTT.

V and J are TRBV11-3 and TRBJ1-6; D call uncertain. V lost 0 bases, J lost 10 bases, and 7 bases lay in between. Germline lookup yields CDR1 SGHNT and CDR2 YENEEA. The CDR3 contains 13 residues. CDR3 sequence (DNA): TGTGCCAGCAGCTTAGATTTTAGATCACCCCTCCACTTT. Protein product: CASSLDFRSPLHF.

J is TRBJ2-3 and V is TRBV19; 11 bases are a match to TRBD2. Germline CDR1 and CDR2: LNHDA and SQIVND (reference sequence). The CDR3 contains 14 residues. V lost 9 bases and J lost 4; bases outside the gene matches: 6. The CDR3 is CASNSGGAADTQYF. Here the CDR3 DNA reads TGTGCCAGCAATAGCGGGGGGGCCGCAGATACGCAGTATTTT.

The chain couples TRBV30 to TRBJ1-6, with unresolved D. Deletions cut 3 bases from V and 6 bases from J, with 9 bases between. The CDR3 is made up of 13 amino acids. The V gene's germline CDR1 is GTSNPN and CDR2 SVGIG (reference sequence). This CDR3 reads CAWSVVLNSPLHF. In DNA form, the CDR3 reads TGTGCCTGGAGCGTGGTACTTAATTCACCCCTCCACTTT.

The V call is TRBV19, the J call TRBJ1-5; D may be TRBD1 (6 bases). V lost 6 bases to trimming and J lost 3 bases, with 15 bases between them. This CDR3 spans 15 amino acids. Germline-derived CDR1 and CDR2 are LNHDA and SQIVND (reference sequence). The CDR3 protein is CASRPPDRVNQPQHF. The CDR3 DNA sequence: TGTGCCAGTAGACCCCCGGACAGAGTCAATCAGCCCCAGCATTTT.

The rearrangement uses TRBV7-6 and TRBJ1-3; TRBD1 is a possible D gene (5 bases). This CDR3 has 16 amino acids. With 5 bases removed from V and 3 bases from J, the gap between germline ends came to 17 bases. Germline V gene data show CDR1 as SGHVS and CDR2 as FNYEAQ. The CDR3 nucleotides are TGTGCCAGCAGCCGCCTAGACCGGGACCTTGGAAACACCATATATTTT. This sequence encodes CASSRLDRDLGNTIYF.

This sequence joins TRBV6-5 and TRBJ2-1; tentatively, D is TRBD1 (6 bases). The germline V and J ends were trimmed by 4 bases and 7 bases, with 17 bases remaining between them. In germline, CDR1 is MNHEY, CDR2 SVGAGI. This CDR3 is built from 15 residues. The chain's CDR3 is CASSSPGQGKNEQFF. CDR3 coding DNA: TGTGCCAGCAGTTCCCCGGGACAAGGGAAAAATGAGCAGTTCTTC.

V and J are TRBV6-5 and TRBJ1-2; D might be TRBD1 (6 bases). Germline CDR1 MNHEY, CDR2 SVGAGI. This CDR3 has 12 residues. The V gene lost 6 bases and the J gene lost 6 bases, with 11 bases spanning the gap. The CDR3 is CASRVNRDGYTF. DNA of the CDR3: TGTGCCAGCAGGGTTAACAGGGATGGCTACACCTTC.

The chain uses TRBV5-1 and TRBJ2-2, with 9 bases that match TRBD1. From germline, CDR1 is SGHRS and CDR2 YFSETQ. The CDR3 sequence is 16 residues long. V lost 0 bases, J lost 2 bases, and 2 bases stayed unmatched. CDR3 residues: CASSLEGQGNTGELFF. The CDR3 DNA follows: TGCGCCAGCAGCTTGGAGGGACAGGGAAACACCGGGGAGCTGTTTTTT.

The rearrangement uses TRBV5-4 and TRBJ1-4; D perhaps matches TRBD1 (6 bases). Germline V lookup: CDR1 SGHNT, CDR2 YYREEE (reference sequence). The CDR3 spans 13 residues. The V and J ends lost 6 bases and 3 bases respectively, with 9 bases between them. The CDR3 DNA reads TGTGCCAGCACTCAGGGGCCTAATGAAAAACTGTTTTTT. It specifies CASTQGPNEKLFF.

V usage is TRBV7-9 and J usage is TRBJ1-1, with unresolved D. Germline CDR1 is SEHNR and CDR2 is FQNEAQ (reference sequence). The CDR3 length is 14 residues. With 4 bases removed from V and 4 bases from J, the gap between germline ends came to 13 bases. The CDR3 loop is CASSSRPLGTEAFF. The CDR3 DNA is TGTGCCAGCAGCTCCAGACCTTTGGGCACTGAAGCTTTCTTT.

The J gene is TRBJ1-5, the V gene TRBV5-8, with a weak D call TRBD1 (5 bases). This CDR3 has 15 residues. The germline gives CDR1 SGHTS, CDR2 YDEGEE. Trimming stripped 5 bases from V and 7 bases from J, with 19 bases between. The CDR3 here is CASSPTGAYSQPQHF. The CDR3 nucleotides read TGTGCCAGCAGTCCCACTGGGGCCTATTCCCAGCCCCAGCATTTT.